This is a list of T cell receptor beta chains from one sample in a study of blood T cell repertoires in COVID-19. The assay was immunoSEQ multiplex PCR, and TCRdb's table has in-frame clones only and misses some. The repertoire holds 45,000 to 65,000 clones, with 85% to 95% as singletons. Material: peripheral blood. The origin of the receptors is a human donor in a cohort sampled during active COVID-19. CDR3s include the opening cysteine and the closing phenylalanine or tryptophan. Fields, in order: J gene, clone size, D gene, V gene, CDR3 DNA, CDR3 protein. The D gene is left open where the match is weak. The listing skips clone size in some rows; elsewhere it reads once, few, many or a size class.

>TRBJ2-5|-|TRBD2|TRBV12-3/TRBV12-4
TGTGCCACCCGAGCGGGGGGCGTAGAGACCCAGTACTTC
CATRAGGVETQYF
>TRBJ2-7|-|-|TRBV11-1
TGTGCCAGCAGCTTAGCCCGCAGGGGAACCTACGAGCAGTACTTC
CASSLARRGTYEQYF
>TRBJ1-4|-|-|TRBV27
TGTGCCAGCGGGGGGGACGGGACCAATGAAAAACTGTTTTTT
CASGGDGTNEKLFF
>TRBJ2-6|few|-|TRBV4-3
TGCGCCAGCAGCCAACAGACAGGTTCTGGGGCCAACGTCCTGACTTTC
CASSQQTGSGANVLTF
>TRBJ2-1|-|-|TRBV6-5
TGTGCCAGTTGGACAGTCAATGAGCAGTTCTTC
CASWTVNEQFF
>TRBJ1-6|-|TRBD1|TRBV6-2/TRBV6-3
TGTGCCAGCAGTTACACCCCGGACAGGTACTCACCCCTCCACTTT
CASSYTPDRYSPLHF
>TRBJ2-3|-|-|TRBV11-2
TGTGCCAGCAGCTTAGATCAGGCAGATACGCAGTATTTT
CASSLDQADTQYF
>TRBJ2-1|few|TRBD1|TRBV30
TGTGCCTGGTCCCGGGACAGCTCCTACAATGAGCAGTTCTTC
CAWSRDSSYNEQFF
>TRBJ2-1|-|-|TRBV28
TGTGCCAGCGGGGAGTCTGTTCTCAATGAGCAGTTCTTC
CASGESVLNEQFF
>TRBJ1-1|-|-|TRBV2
TGTGCCAGCCTCGGGGGGTGGACTGAAGCTTTCTTT
CASLGGWTEAFF
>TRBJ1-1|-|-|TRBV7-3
TGTGCCAGCAGCACCGGGGGCACTGAAGCTTTCTTT
CASSTGGTEAFF
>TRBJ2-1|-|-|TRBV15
TGTGCCACCAGCAGAAGTCGACAGGTCCTTGGCCCCTACAATGAGCAGTTCTTC
CATSRSRQVLGPYNEQFF
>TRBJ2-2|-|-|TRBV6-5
TGTGCCAGCAGGGACATCACCGCGAACACCGGGGAGCTGTTTTTT
CASRDITANTGELFF
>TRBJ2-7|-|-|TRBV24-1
TGTGCCACCAGTGAAGGACAGGGACTAACCTACGAGCAGTACTTC
CATSEGQGLTYEQYF
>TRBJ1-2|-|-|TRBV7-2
TGTGCCAGCAGCTCATTAAACCCGCCGGGGAGGGATTGGTACTATGGCTACACCTTC
CASSSLNPPGRDWYYGYTF
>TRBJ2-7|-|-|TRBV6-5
TGTGCCAGCAGTTACGCGGGACCGGGGTACGAGCAGTACTTC
CASSYAGPGYEQYF
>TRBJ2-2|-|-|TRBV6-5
TGTGCCAGCGGTATACAGGGTACCGGGGAGCTGTTTTTT
CASGIQGTGELFF
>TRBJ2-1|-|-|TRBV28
TGTGCCACTAGCCCTAGCTCCCATGAGCAGTTCTTC
CATSPSSHEQFF
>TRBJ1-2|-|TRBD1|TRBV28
TGTGCCAGCAGTCTCGACAGGGTTTACGGCTACACCTTC
CASSLDRVYGYTF
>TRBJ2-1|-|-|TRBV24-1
TGTGCCACCAGTGACTTTGACCGTCAGGGGTACAATGAGCAGTTCTTC
CATSDFDRQGYNEQFF
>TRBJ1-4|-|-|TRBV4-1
TGCGCCAGCAGCCAAGGACCCGGGGGGGTAGGGGGGAGTCGGGAAAAACTGTTTTTT
CASSQGPGGVGGSREKLFF
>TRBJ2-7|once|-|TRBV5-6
TGTGCCAGCAGCTTGTCTCAGGGTTTTCCTAACGAGCAGTACTTC
CASSLSQGFPNEQYF
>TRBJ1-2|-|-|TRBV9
-
CASSVGVGAIRPTF
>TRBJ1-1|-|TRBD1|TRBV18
TGTGCCAGCTCACCGCAGGGACAGGGGAACACTGAAGCTTTCTTT
CASSPQGQGNTEAFF
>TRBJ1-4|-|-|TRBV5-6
TGTGCCAGCAGCTCCGTGACAGCAACTAATGAAAAACTGTTTTTT
CASSSVTATNEKLFF
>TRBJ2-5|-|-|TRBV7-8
TGTGCCAGCAGCTTAGGTGACTGGAGGGGCCAGTACTTC
CASSLGDWRGQYF
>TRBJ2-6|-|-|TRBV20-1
TGCAGTGCCCAGGGGGCCAACGTCCTGACTTTC
CSAQGANVLTF
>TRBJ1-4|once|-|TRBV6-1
TGTGCCAGCAGTGAAACCGGGGGGGGTGAAAAACTGTTTTTT
CASSETGGGEKLFF
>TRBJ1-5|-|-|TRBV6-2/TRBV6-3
TGTGCCAGCAGTCCCGAGGAAGGTCAGCCCCAGCATTTT
CASSPEEGQPQHF
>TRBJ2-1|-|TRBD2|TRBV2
TGTGCCAGCAGTGCTTCTAGCGGGAGGGCCGCTGAGCAGTTCTTC
CASSASSGRAAEQFF
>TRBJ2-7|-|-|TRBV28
TGTGCCAGCAGTTTGGGCCCGGACAGACCTAGAGAGCAGTACTTC
CASSLGPDRPREQYF
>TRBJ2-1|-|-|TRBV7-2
TGTGCCAGCAGCCTGTCGAATGAGCAGTTCTTC
CASSLSNEQFF
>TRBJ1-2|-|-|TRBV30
TGTGCCTGGACCTCCTTCCTGACAAACTATGGCTACACCTTC
CAWTSFLTNYGYTF
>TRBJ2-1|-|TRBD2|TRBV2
TGTGCCAGCACTTCCCCCAGGGGCGGGGGGACGGTCAATGAGCAGTTCTTC
CASTSPRGGGTVNEQFF
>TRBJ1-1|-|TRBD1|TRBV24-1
TGTGCCACCAGTGATGGGACAGCTGAAGCTTTCTTT
CATSDGTAEAFF